The TCR beta chain described here comes from a study of cytomegalovirus exposure and HLA in healthy donors. Study at large: Earlier findings included more than 95 million unique TCR beta sequences obtained from roughly 200 million T cells. Regarding the study as a whole: With later analysis, a missense DCLRE1C variant became linked to TCR beta V- and J-gene trimming. Some V segments (TRBV6-2 and TRBV6-3 among them) were excluded as indistinguishable.

Donors showed nominal health when sampled, although they likely had unrecorded immune exposures. V dropped 1 base and J dropped 4; count of bases not matched to a gene: 0. Germline V lookup: CDR1 LNHDA, CDR2 SQIVND (reference sequence). This CDR3 has 16 residues. Note on this clone: Its antigen is still unknown.

The PCR contained 60 Vbeta and 13 Jbeta primers. Clones were sequenced by immunoSEQ multiplex PCR, and TCRdb holds only the in-frame ones, with some missing. This sample has over 150,000 clones, with around 68% found just once. This TCR was recovered from a man over 45 in good health and CMV-seronegative. The specimen sequenced was PBMCs. The chain couples TRBV19 to TRBJ2-3, with 15 bases aligning to TRBD2. CDR3: CASSIGTSGGADTQYF. CDR3 in DNA: TGTGCCAGTAGTATAGGGACTAGCGGGGGGGCAGATACGCAGTATTTT. Full variable domain (rest looked up from reference TRBV19 and TRBJ2-3): DGGITQSPKYLFRKEGQNVTLSCEQNLNHDAMYWYRQDPGQGLRLIYYSQIVNDFQKGDIAEGYSVSREKKESFPLTVTSAQKNPTAFYLCASSIGTSGGADTQYFGPGTRLTVL.